This entry is about one TCR beta chain. Here immunoSEQ multiplex PCR was the method, and the copy in TCRdb shows in-frame clones only, minus some. The table has roughly 230,000 clones, approximately 84% seen once. The CDR3 runs to 15 residues. V gave up 4 bases and J gave up 7 bases; unmatched junction bases: 8. Per the germline V gene, CDR1 is SGHDT and CDR2 is YYEEEE. These data originate in a study of blood T cell repertoires in COVID-19. About the study: From T cells, B-cell-depleted T cells, or PBMCs came the material, which was cDNA or gDNA.

The J gene is TRBJ1-4, the V gene TRBV5-6; TRBD1 agrees at 9 bases. Sequenced: PBMCs or T cells enriched from blood (not recorded which). This clonotype was sampled from a man in his fifties who had recovered from COVID-19. CDR3 protein: CASSAPRQGGEKLFF. Here the CDR3 DNA reads TGTGCCAGCAGCGCGCCTCGACAGGGGGGTGAAAAACTGTTTTTT.